Below, 22 T cell receptor beta chains from the same sample are listed, as sequenced in a study of shared clonotypes between healthy human individuals. Clones were sequenced by immunoSEQ multiplex PCR, and TCRdb holds only the in-frame ones, with some missing. Counted here are more than 1.2 million clones, 97% to 99% occurring once; the ten biggest clones make up 0.36%. The specimen sequenced was naive CD4+ T cells sorted from blood. Indicated subset: CD45RA+ positively selected. The receptors here all came from a man between 25 and 39 years old in good health.

V and J are TRBV5-1 and TRBJ2-1; 8 bases agree with TRBD2. Looked up from germline, CDR1 is SGHRS and CDR2 is YFSETQ. The CDR3 is 15 amino acids. After removal of 5 bases from V and 2 bases from J, the junction contained 6 bases not matched to a gene. CDR3 nucleotide sequence: TGCGCCAGCAGTATTACTAGCGGAACCTACAATGAGCAGTTCTTC. It is translated as CASSITSGTYNEQFF.

V is TRBV2 and J is TRBJ2-7, with 9 nucleotides matching TRBD1. J lost 2 bases, V lost 8 bases, and 10 bases had no gene match. Germline V gene data show CDR1 as SNHLY and CDR2 as FYNNEI. This CDR3 comprises 15 residues. For the CDR3, the DNA is TGTGCCAGCTTCTTAGAAGGGGACAGGGCCTACGAGCAGTACTTC. Protein: CASFLEGDRAYEQYF.

This sequence joins TRBV11-3 and TRBJ2-1; 10 nucleotides line up with TRBD2. The CDR3 is made up of 16 amino acids. From germline, CDR1 is SGHNT and CDR2 YENEEA. Germline trimming cut 5 bases from V and 5 bases from J; bases unmatched to any gene: 9. The CDR3 region has the DNA TGTGCCAGCAGCCGAAGGACTAGCGGATACAACAATGAGCAGTTCTTC. Translated: CASSRRTSGYNNEQFF.

The chain recombines TRBV7-7 with TRBJ2-7; D might be TRBD1 or TRBD2, each matching 5 bases. Germline CDR1 and CDR2: SSHAT and FNYEAQ (reference sequence). The CDR3 covers 15 residues. Written as DNA, the CDR3 is TGTGCTAGCTCGGTGGGGACCCTCGGTCCCTACGAGCAGTACTTC. Translated, it gives CASSVGTLGPYEQYF. Combining the CDR3 with reference TRBV7-7 and TRBJ2-7 gives the whole variable domain GAGVSQSPRYKVTKRGQDVTLRCDPISSHATLYWYQQALGQGPEFLTYFNYEAQPDKSGLPSDRFSAERPEGSISTLTIQRTEQRDSAMYRCASSVGTLGPYEQYFGPGTRLTVT.

This sequence joins TRBV29-1 and TRBJ2-7; possible D gene TRBD1, 6 bases. Germline assignment: CDR1 SQVTM and CDR2 ANQGSEA. V gave up 6 bases and J gave up 3 bases, with 18 bases separating them. The CDR3 loop spans 14 amino acids. CDR3 residues: CSVATQGLFYEQYF. CDR3 bases: TGCAGCGTCGCGACACAGGGCCTTTTCTACGAGCAGTACTTC.

The chain combines TRBV28 with TRBJ1-5; perhaps TRBD1 as D (5 bases). The CDR3 sequence is 12 residues long. V lost 8 bases and J lost 3, with 8 bases in between. The germline V gene has CDR1 MDHEN and CDR2 SYDVKM. Written as DNA, the CDR3 is TGTGCCAGCCGGGGGGTCAATCAGCCCCAGCATTTT. Translated, it gives CASRGVNQPQHF.

This chain connects TRBV14 to TRBJ1-2, with D perhaps TRBD1 (6 bases). Germline V gene data show CDR1 as SGHDN and CDR2 as FVKESK. CDR3 length equals 13 residues. V was shortened by 1 base and J by 4 bases, with 7 bases between the two germline ends. CDR3 sequence: CASSQARGYGYTF. Here the CDR3 DNA reads TGTGCCAGCAGCCAAGCCAGGGGCTATGGCTACACCTTC.

This chain links TRBV18 with TRBJ2-3; D may be TRBD1 (5 bases). This CDR3 region has 16 residues. CDR1 is KGHSH and CDR2 is LQKENI in the germline V gene. Between the trimmed V and J ends, which lost 5 bases and 2 bases, there was a span of 17 bases. The CDR3 nucleotides are TGTGCCAGCTCATTGACAGCGCGTACAAACACAGATACGCAGTATTTT. This translates into CASSLTARTNTDTQYF.

This chain links TRBV19 with TRBJ2-5; perhaps TRBD2 as D (6 bases). The CDR3 extends over 15 amino acids. CDR1 is LNHDA, CDR2 SQIVND, per germline (reference sequence). Between the trimmed V and J ends, which lost 6 bases and 2 bases, there was a span of 16 bases. The CDR3 sequence: CASSVFRGTQETQYF. As DNA, the CDR3 is TGTGCCAGTAGCGTATTTCGGGGGACGCAAGAGACCCAGTACTTC.

This clone was detected once. This chain uses TRBV11-2 with TRBJ2-1, with a possible D match to TRBD2 (6 bases). This CDR3 comprises 17 residues. The germline V gene has CDR1 SGHAT and CDR2 FQNNGV. V lost 5 bases and J lost 7, with 24 bases in between. DNA for the CDR3: TGTGCCAGCAGCGTACCCACCCCCGGGAGCCCACTTAATGAGCAGTTCTTC. Its protein is CASSVPTPGSPLNEQFF.

V and J are TRBV9 and TRBJ2-5, with D possibly TRBD1 on 5 matching bases. Looked up from germline, CDR1 is SGDLS and CDR2 is YYNGEE. The CDR3 sequence is 15 residues long. V lost 4 bases to trimming and J lost 5 bases, with 18 bases between them. CDR3 nucleotide sequence: TGTGCCAGCAGCCCCCGCAGGCAGGGTTGGGAGACCCAGTACTTC. As protein: CASSPRRQGWETQYF.

Regarding this clone: The sample contains more than one DNA sequence encoding this CDR3. The chain recombines TRBV18 with TRBJ2-7; 7 bases are a match to TRBD1. The CDR3 spans 15 residues. Germline CDR1 reads KGHSH; CDR2 reads LQKENI. V was clipped by 3 bases and J by 1 base; unmatched bases: 6. CDR3 region: CASSPLGQASYEQYF. CDR3 DNA sequence: TGTGCCAGCTCACCGCTCGGACAGGCGTCCTACGAGCAGTACTTC. Using reference TRBV18 and TRBJ2-7 for the parts outside the CDR3, the full variable domain is NAGVMQNPRHLVRRRGQEARLRCSPMKGHSHVYWYRQLPEEGLKFMVYLQKENIIDESGMPKERFSAEFPKEGPSILRIQQVVRGDSAAYFCASSPLGQASYEQYFGPGTRLTVT.

The V call is TRBV5-6, the J call TRBJ1-2; 8 bases match TRBD1. Germline CDR1 is SGHDT and CDR2 is YYEEEE. The length of the CDR3 is 13 residues. Trimming at V came to 3 bases and at J to 4 bases, leaving 2 bases not matched to a gene. DNA for the CDR3: TGTGCCAGCAGCTCCGGACAGGGCTATGGCTACACCTTC. This codes for CASSSGQGYGYTF.

V is TRBV5-4 and J is TRBJ2-7; perhaps TRBD1 as D (6 bases). The CDR3 has 17 residues. Germline loops: CDR1 SGHNT, CDR2 YYREEE (reference sequence). V lost 4 bases and J lost 5, with 25 bases in between. The CDR3 bases are TGTGCCAGCAGCAGCGACCAAGGGACACCGTCCTTGAACGAGCAGTACTTC. It translates to CASSSDQGTPSLNEQYF.

J is TRBJ2-3 and V is TRBV29-1; TRBD1 agrees at 9 bases. Germline V CDR1 and CDR2: SQVTM, ANQGSEA. V lost 2 bases and J lost 3; bases outside the gene matches: 9. CDR3 length: 16 residues. The CDR3 here is CSVEPAGTGRTDTQYF. The CDR3 DNA follows: TGCAGCGTTGAACCTGCCGGGACAGGGAGGACAGATACGCAGTATTTT.

This clone has just one count. The genes are TRBV5-1 and TRBJ2-7; D might be TRBD2 (5 bases). This CDR3 is 13 amino acids long. Germline V gene data show CDR1 as SGHRS and CDR2 as YFSETQ. The germline V and J ends were trimmed by 0 bases and 8 bases, with 12 bases remaining between them. Here the CDR3 DNA reads TGCGCCAGCAGCTTGGACCCGGGGAACAAGCAGTACTTC. Its protein product is CASSLDPGNKQYF.

The chain employs TRBV30 and TRBJ2-2; 10 positions match TRBD2. Per the germline V gene, CDR1 is GTSNPN and CDR2 is SVGIG (reference sequence). The CDR3 covers 16 residues. The junction had 11 bases not matched to a gene; V was cut back by 2 bases and J by 8 bases. The CDR3: CAWSLGLAGVQGELFF. Written as DNA, the CDR3 is TGTGCCTGGAGTTTGGGCCTAGCGGGAGTTCAGGGGGAGCTGTTTTTT.

On this clone itself: Other nucleotide sequences in the sample specify the same CDR3. The genes are TRBV5-1 and TRBJ1-2; no definite D call. The CDR3 loop spans 13 amino acids. The V and J ends lost 2 bases and 2 bases respectively, with 7 bases between them. The V gene's germline CDR1 is SGHRS and CDR2 YFSETQ. The CDR3 nucleotides are TGCGCCAGCAGCTTTTCCACGAACTATGGCTACACCTTC. Its protein product is CASSFSTNYGYTF.

The chain has TRBV6-5 and TRBJ1-1, with D unresolved. The CDR3 loop spans 13 amino acids. Germline V gene data show CDR1 as MNHEY and CDR2 as SVGAGI. V was clipped by 0 bases and J by 6 bases, with 8 bases between them. The CDR3 spells CASSYSKPPEAFF. The CDR3 DNA is TGTGCCAGCAGTTACTCGAAGCCCCCTGAAGCTTTCTTT.

The V gene is TRBV5-1, the J gene TRBJ2-1; 9 nucleotides align to TRBD2. Germline V gene lookup returns CDR1 SGHRS and CDR2 YFSETQ. V lost 1 base and J lost 3; bases outside the gene matches: 17. This CDR3 is built from 20 residues. The CDR3 nucleotides are TGCGCCAGCAGCTTGTACGCGAGGGGACTAGCCCAAGTGAACTACAATGAGCAGTTCTTC. Encoded protein: CASSLYARGLAQVNYNEQFF.

V gene TRBV7-2 combines with J gene TRBJ2-7; 7 nucleotides line up with TRBD1. The CDR3 is 14 residues long. After removal of 1 base from V and 6 bases from J, the junction contained 6 bases not matched to a gene. Looked up from germline, CDR1 is SGHTA and CDR2 is FQGNSA. The CDR3 nucleotides read TGTGCCAGCAGCTTAGTACAGGGGCGTCGCGAGCAGTACTTC. Amino acid sequence: CASSLVQGRREQYF.

This rearrangement joins TRBV28 to TRBJ1-3; D remains ambiguous. Trimming pared 7 bases from V and 0 bases from J, leaving 13 bases between. The CDR3 is made up of 15 amino acids. In germline, CDR1 is MDHEN, CDR2 SYDVKM. CDR3 residues: CASIPGSSSGNTIYF. DNA for the CDR3: TGTGCCAGCATCCCGGGATCGAGCTCTGGAAACACCATATATTTT.